This TCR beta chain was identified during a study of blood T cell repertoires in COVID-19. Looking at the study overall: Acute and convalescent COVID-19 specimens originated in the United States, Italy and Spain.

The assay was immunoSEQ multiplex PCR, and TCRdb's table has in-frame clones only and misses some. The table includes 150,000 to 200,000 clones, about 87% detected once. V was trimmed by 3 bases and J by 4 bases, leaving 22 bases between them. The CDR3 contains 17 residues. V is TRBV5-3 and J is TRBJ1-2; tentatively, D is TRBD1 (5 bases). TRBV5-3 carries the ORF label, with uncertain function. The material sequenced was peripheral blood. This TCR was sampled from a middle-aged man with active or convalescent COVID-19. The CDR3 DNA reads as TGTGCCAGAAGCTGTGCCCTAACAGGAGACCACTTCTATGGCTACACCTTC. Amino acid sequence: CARSCALTGDHFYGYTF.